This T cell receptor (beta chain) comes out of a study of T cell repertoires in cytomegalovirus infection. Deletions cut 0 bases from V and 8 bases from J, with 11 bases between. CDR1 is SGHTS, CDR2 YDEGEE, per germline. CDR3 length equals 13 residues. Each CDR3 protein gets one entry after TCRdb re-called the reads with MiXCR. The data show roughly 200,000 distinct CDR3 sequences, approximately 17% seen once. This chain joins TRBV5-8 and TRBJ1-1; a weak D match, TRBD1 (5 bases). This TCR derives from a human donor in good health (CMV status not recorded). Some clones in this sample may be carry-over from other donors' samples. The sequenced material came from CD8+ T cells from PBMCs. In DNA, the CDR3 is TGTGCCAGCAGCTTGGAACAGGACCCCGAAGCTTTCTTT. The encoded protein is CASSLEQDPEAFF.